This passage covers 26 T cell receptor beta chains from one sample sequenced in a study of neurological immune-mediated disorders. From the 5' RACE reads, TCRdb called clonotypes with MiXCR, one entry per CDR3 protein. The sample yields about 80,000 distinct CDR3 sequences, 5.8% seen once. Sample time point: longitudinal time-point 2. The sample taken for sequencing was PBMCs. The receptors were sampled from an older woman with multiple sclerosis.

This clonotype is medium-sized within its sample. CDR3 region: CSARDQGGTGELFF. Here the CDR3 DNA reads TGCAGTGCTAGAGATCAGGGGGGCACCGGGGAGCTGTTTTTT. The gene calls are TRBV20-1 and TRBJ2-2; D is possibly TRBD1 (7 bases). This CDR3 region has 14 residues. The V and J ends lost 0 bases and 4 bases respectively, with 9 bases between them. Germline V gene lookup returns CDR1 DFQATT and CDR2 SNEGSKA (reference sequence).

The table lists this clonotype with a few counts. The CDR3 bases are TGTGCCAGCAGGTGGGGCAGAAACACCGGGGAGCTGTTTTTT. Translating it yields CASRWGRNTGELFF. This chain joins TRBV9 and TRBJ2-2, with D perhaps TRBD1 (5 bases). This CDR3 has 14 residues. Germline loops: CDR1 SGDLS, CDR2 YYNGEE. The V and J ends lost 5 bases and 2 bases respectively, with 10 bases between them.

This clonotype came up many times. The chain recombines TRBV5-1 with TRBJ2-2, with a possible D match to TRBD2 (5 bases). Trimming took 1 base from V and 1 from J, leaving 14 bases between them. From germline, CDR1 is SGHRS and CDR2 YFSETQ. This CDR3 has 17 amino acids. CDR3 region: CASSLIVAGLNTGELFF. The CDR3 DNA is TGCGCCAGCAGCTTGATAGTGGCGGGCCTGAACACCGGGGAGCTGTTTTTT.

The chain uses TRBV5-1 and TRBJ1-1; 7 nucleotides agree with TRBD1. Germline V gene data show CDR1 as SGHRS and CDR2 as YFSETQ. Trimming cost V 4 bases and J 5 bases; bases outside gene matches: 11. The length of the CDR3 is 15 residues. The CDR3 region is CASSRNSGGKTEAFF. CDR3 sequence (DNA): TGCGCCAGCAGCAGGAACTCAGGGGGAAAAACTGAAGCTTTCTTT.

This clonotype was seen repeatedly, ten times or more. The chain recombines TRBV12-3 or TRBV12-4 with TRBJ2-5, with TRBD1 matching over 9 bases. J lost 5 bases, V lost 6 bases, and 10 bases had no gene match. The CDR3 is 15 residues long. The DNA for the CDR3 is TGTGCCAGCAGCTTCCCGACCGGGACAGGGGAGACCCAGTACTTC. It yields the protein CASSFPTGTGETQYF.

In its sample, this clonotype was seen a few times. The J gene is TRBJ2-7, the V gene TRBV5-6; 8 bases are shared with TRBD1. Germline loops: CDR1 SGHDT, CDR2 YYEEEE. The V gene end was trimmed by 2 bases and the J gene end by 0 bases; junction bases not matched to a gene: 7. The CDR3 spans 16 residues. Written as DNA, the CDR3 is TGTGCCAGCAGCTTTGACAGGGGACGGATCTCCTACGAGCAGTACTTC. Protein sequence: CASSFDRGRISYEQYF.

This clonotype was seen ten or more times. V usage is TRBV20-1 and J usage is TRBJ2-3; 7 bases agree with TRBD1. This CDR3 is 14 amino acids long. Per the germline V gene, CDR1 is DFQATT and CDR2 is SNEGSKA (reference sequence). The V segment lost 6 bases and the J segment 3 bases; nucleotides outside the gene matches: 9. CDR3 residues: CSAPGQVKTDTQYF. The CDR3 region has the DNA TGCAGTGCGCCCGGACAGGTGAAAACAGATACGCAGTATTTT.

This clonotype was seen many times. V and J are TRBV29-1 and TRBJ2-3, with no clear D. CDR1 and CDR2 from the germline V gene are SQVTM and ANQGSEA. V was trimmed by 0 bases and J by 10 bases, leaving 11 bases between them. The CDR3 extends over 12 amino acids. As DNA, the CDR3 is TGCAGCGTTGAAGAGATCCCTCCATCGCAGTATTTT. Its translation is CSVEEIPPSQYF.

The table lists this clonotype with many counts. This CDR3 reads CASSQELLAGNTGELFF. CDR3 DNA: TGCGCCAGCAGCCAAGAGCTACTAGCGGGGAACACCGGGGAGCTGTTTTTT. V gene TRBV4-1 combines with J gene TRBJ2-2; TRBD2 matches at 9 bases. The CDR3 has 17 amino acids. Germline trimming cut 0 bases from V and 1 base from J; bases unmatched to any gene: 3. Germline-derived CDR1 and CDR2 are MGHRA and YSYEKL.

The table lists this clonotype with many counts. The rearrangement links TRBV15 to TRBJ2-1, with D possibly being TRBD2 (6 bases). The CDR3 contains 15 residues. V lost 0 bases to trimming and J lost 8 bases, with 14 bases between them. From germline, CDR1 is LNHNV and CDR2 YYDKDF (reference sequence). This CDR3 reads CATSRDPGTSHEQFF. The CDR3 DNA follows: TGTGCCACCAGCAGAGATCCTGGCACTAGCCATGAGCAGTTCTTC. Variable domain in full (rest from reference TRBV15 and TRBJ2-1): DAMVIQNPRYQVTQFGKPVTLSCSQTLNHNVMYWYQQKSSQAPKLLFHYYDKDFNNEADTPDNFQSRRPNTSFCFLDIRSPGLGDTAMYLCATSRDPGTSHEQFFGPGTRLTVL.

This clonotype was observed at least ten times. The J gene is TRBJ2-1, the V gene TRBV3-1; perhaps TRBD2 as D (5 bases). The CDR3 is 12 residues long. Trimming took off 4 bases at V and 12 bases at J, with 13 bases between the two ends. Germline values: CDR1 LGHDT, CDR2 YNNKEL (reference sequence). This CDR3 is CASSPLGRVQFF. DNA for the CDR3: TGTGCCAGCAGCCCCTTGGGGAGAGTGCAGTTCTTC.

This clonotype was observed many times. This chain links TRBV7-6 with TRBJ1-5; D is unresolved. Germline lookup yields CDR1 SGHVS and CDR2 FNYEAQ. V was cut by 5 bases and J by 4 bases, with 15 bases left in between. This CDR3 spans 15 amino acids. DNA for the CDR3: TGTGCCAGCAGCCCCGAGAGATTGGGGAATCAGCCCCAGCATTTT. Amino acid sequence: CASSPERLGNQPQHF.

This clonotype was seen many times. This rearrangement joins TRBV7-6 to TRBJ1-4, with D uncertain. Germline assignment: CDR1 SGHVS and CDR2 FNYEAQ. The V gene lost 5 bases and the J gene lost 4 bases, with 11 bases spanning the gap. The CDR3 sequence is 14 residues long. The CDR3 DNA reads TGTGCCAGCAGCCGGAGGGAGAATAATGAAAAACTGTTTTTT. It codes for CASSRRENNEKLFF.

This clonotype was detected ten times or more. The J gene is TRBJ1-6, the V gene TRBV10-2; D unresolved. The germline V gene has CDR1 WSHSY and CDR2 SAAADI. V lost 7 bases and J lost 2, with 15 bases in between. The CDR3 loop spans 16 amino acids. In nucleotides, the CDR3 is TGCGCCAGCATGGTAAAGGGTCGGACCTATAATTCACCCCTCCACTTT. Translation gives CASMVKGRTYNSPLHF.

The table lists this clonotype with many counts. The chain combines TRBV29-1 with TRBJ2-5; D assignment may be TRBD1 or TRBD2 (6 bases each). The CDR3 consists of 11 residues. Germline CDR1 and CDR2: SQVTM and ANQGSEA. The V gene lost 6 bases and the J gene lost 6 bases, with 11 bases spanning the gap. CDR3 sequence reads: CSVGGGKTQYF. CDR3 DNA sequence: TGCAGCGTCGGGGGCGGAAAGACCCAGTACTTC.

In nucleotides, the CDR3 is TGTGCCAGCTCACCCCTAGGGGACAGCGGGGGCTTAACCTACGAGCAGTACTTC. Its translation: CASSPLGDSGGLTYEQYF. The chain joins TRBV18 to TRBJ2-7, with D perhaps TRBD2 (8 bases). The CDR3 sequence is 18 residues long. Germline V CDR1 and CDR2: KGHSH, LQKENI. Trimming took off 3 bases at V and 2 bases at J, with 23 bases between the two ends.

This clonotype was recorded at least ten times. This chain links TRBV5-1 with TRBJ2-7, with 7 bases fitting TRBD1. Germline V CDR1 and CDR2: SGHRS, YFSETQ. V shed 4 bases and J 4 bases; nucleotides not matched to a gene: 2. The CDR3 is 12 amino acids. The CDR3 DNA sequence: TGCGCCAGCAGCCAGACAGGGTACGAGCAGTACTTC. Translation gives CASSQTGYEQYF.

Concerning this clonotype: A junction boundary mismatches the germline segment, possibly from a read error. The CDR3 is CASSSNTGELF. The DNA for the CDR3 is TGTGCCAGCAGTTCTAACACCGGGGAGCTATTT. The V gene is TRBV12-3 or TRBV12-4, the J gene TRBJ2-2, with D tentatively TRBD2 (5 bases). The CDR3 runs 11 residues.

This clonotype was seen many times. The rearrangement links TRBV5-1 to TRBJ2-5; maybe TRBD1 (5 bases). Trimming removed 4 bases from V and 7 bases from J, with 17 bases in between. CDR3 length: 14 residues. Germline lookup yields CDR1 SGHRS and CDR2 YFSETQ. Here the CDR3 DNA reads TGCGCCAGCAGCCAGGACCCTTTAACAGGGACCCAGTACTTC. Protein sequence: CASSQDPLTGTQYF. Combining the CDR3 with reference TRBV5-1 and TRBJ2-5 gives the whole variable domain KAGVTQTPRYLIKTRGQQVTLSCSPISGHRSVSWYQQTPGQGLQFLFEYFSETQRNKGNFPGRFSGRQFSNSRSEMNVSTLELGDSALYLCASSQDPLTGTQYFGPGTRLLVL.

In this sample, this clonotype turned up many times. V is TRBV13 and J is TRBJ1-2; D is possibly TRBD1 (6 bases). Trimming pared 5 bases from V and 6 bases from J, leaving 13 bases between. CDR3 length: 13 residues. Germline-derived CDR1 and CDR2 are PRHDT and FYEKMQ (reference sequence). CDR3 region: CASSLEGGDGYTF. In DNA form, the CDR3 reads TGTGCCAGCAGCCTGGAGGGGGGGGATGGCTACACCTTC.

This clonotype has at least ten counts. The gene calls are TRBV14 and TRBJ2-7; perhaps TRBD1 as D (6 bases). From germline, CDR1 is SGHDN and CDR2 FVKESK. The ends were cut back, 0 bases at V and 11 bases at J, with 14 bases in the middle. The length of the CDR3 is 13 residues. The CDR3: CASSQDSVRQEYF. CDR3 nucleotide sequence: TGTGCCAGCAGCCAAGATTCCGTACGACAGGAGTACTTC.

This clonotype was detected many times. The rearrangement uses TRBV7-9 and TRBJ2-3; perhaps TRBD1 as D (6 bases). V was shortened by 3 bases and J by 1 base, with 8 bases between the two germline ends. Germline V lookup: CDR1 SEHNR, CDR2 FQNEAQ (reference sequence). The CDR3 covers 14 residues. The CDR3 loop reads CASSLTGRTDTQYF. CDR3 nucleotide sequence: TGTGCCAGCAGCTTGACAGGTCGCACAGATACGCAGTATTTT.

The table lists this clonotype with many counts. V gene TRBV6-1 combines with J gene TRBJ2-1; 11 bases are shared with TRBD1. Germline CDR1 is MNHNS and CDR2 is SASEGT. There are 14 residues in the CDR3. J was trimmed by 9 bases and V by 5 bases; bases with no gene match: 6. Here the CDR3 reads CASSTRTGGLEQFF. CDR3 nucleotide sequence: TGTGCCAGCAGTACCAGGACAGGGGGCCTTGAGCAGTTCTTC.

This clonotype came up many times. DNA for the CDR3: TGTGCCAGCAGTTACCACCCAGGGGGTCAGGGCTACACCTTC. Its protein product is CASSYHPGGQGYTF. This rearrangement joins TRBV6-5 to TRBJ1-2; 7 nucleotides match TRBD1. From germline, CDR1 is MNHEY and CDR2 SVGAGI. CDR3 length: 14 amino acids. The J segment lost 8 bases and the V segment lost 2 bases, leaving 8 bases of the junction unmatched.

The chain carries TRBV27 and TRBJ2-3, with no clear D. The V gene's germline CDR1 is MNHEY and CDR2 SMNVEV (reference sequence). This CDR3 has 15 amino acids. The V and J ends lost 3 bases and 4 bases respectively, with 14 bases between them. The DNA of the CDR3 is TGTGCCAGCAGTTTGGTCCCCCCTGTATCAGATACGCAGTATTTT. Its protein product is CASSLVPPVSDTQYF.

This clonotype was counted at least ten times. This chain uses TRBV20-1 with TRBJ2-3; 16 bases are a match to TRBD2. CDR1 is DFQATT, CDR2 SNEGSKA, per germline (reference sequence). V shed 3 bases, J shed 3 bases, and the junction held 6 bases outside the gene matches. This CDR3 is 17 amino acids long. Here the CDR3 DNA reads TGCAGTGCTAGGGGACTAGCGGGGGGGCTGGGGACAGATACGCAGTATTTT. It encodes CSARGLAGGLGTDTQYF.